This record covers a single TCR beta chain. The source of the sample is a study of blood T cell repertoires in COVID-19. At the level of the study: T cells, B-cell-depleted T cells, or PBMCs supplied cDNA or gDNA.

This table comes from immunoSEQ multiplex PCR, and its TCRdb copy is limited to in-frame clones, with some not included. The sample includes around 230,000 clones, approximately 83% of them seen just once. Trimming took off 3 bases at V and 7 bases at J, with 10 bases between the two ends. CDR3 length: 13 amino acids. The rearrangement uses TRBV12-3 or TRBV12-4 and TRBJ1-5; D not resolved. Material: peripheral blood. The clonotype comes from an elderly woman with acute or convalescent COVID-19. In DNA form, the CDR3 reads TGTGCCAGCAGTTTTTTGTATGGCCAGCCCCAGCATTTT. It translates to CASSFLYGQPQHF.